This T cell receptor (beta chain) was documented in a study of blood T cell repertoires in COVID-19. Study overall: T cells, B-cell-depleted T cells, or PBMCs provided the cDNA or gDNA that served as material.

Seattle patient enrollment occurred during active infection, with longitudinal follow-up thereafter. Authors' data handling: Amplification of reference gene primers was used by the study to estimate nucleated cell counts. Sequenced by immunoSEQ multiplex PCR; TCRdb stores in-frame clones only, minus some. That table is the source of V, J and clone size, and D and trimming were worked out from the DNA. The data contain 140,000 or so clones, around 75% of them singletons. Sequencing was carried out using peripheral blood. This TCR was recovered from a woman between 70 and 85 years old with COVID-19, enrolled during active disease.

The chain's CDR3 is CASSLDGGTGFYRGYTF. The CDR3 bases are TGTGCCAGCAGCTTAGATGGGGGGACAGGGTTCTATCGTGGCTACACCTTC. The chain couples TRBV11-2 to TRBJ1-2, with 9 bases that match TRBD1. This CDR3 is built from 17 residues. V shed 0 bases, J shed 7 bases, and the junction held 12 bases outside the gene matches. The germline V gene encodes CDR1 SGHAT and CDR2 FQNNGV.